This is a list of T cell receptor beta chains from one sample in a study of vaccination and CD4 T cells after COVID-19. TCRdb independently ran MiXCR on the PCR reads; one entry per CDR3 protein. The sample includes some 22,000 distinct CDR3 sequences, roughly 68% of them seen just once. Antigen specificity for these receptors is unknown. Sequences were derived from CD4+ T cells from blood, cultured in vitro, sampled after SARS-CoV-2 vaccination. The receptor source for this set is a human donor who received a COVID-19 vaccine. Both conserved end residues are trimmed from each CDR3.

length: 15
J: TRBJ2-3
V: TRBV12-3/TRBV12-4
CDR3: ASSSTSGGSRTDTQY

length: 14
J: TRBJ2-5
V: TRBV5-1
CDR3: ASSLVGGPPQETQY

length: 13
J: TRBJ1-5
V: TRBV7-2
CDR3: ASSLVGGFEQPQH

length: 13
J: TRBJ1-5
V: TRBV20-1
CDR3: SARARDLGNQPQH

length: 13
J: TRBJ2-7
V: TRBV23-1
CDR3: ASSQSWDYSYEQY

length: 9
J: TRBJ2-5
V: TRBV24-1
CDR3: ATSDGETQY

length: 12
J: TRBJ1-2
V: TRBV20-1
CDR3: SASRGRYDYGYT

length: 10
J: TRBJ2-5
V: TRBV11-2
CDR3: ASSFNHETQY

length: 13
J: TRBJ2-7
V: TRBV5-1
CDR3: ASSLRGQGSYEQY

length: 11
J: TRBJ1-1
V: TRBV14
CDR3: ASSPGPTTEAF

length: 11
J: TRBJ1-1
V: TRBV20-1
CDR3: SARDTTGPAAF

length: 13
J: TRBJ2-2
V: TRBV6-5
CDR3: ASSYSGGRTGELF

length: 11
J: TRBJ1-5
V: TRBV24-1
CDR3: ATSDGRAQPQH

length: 10
J: TRBJ2-6
V: TRBV6-1
CDR3: ASSSGANVLT

length: 9
J: TRBJ2-7
V: TRBV15
CDR3: ATSRGYEQY

length: 14
J: TRBJ1-6
V: TRBV6-7
CDR3: ASSLPGGGGGSPLH

length: 14
J: TRBJ1-3
V: TRBV7-2
CDR3: ASSPKGQGNRNTIY

length: 12
J: TRBJ2-2
V: TRBV20-1
CDR3: SARDGGLTGELF

length: 13
J: TRBJ1-1
V: TRBV19
CDR3: ASSSKTGGEPEAF

length: 9
J: TRBJ2-7
V: TRBV25-1
CDR3: ASSTGYEQY

length: 11
J: TRBJ2-1
V: TRBV10-3
CDR3: AIGYREYIEQF

length: 11
J: TRBJ1-6
V: TRBV12-3/TRBV12-4
CDR3: ASSLPGGSPLH

length: 14
J: TRBJ2-1
V: TRBV11-2
CDR3: ASSPGPWRGGNEQF

length: 10
J: TRBJ1-2
V: TRBV20-1
CDR3: SALGPDYGYT

length: 11
J: TRBJ1-2
V: TRBV5-4
CDR3: ASSEGQGNGYT

length: 12
J: TRBJ1-1
V: TRBV30
CDR3: AWSVGGLNTEAF

length: 13
J: TRBJ2-3
V: TRBV7-3
CDR3: ASSSGLAGRDTQY

length: 13
J: TRBJ2-2
V: TRBV20-1
CDR3: SASPGTANTGELF

length: 12
J: TRBJ2-3
V: TRBV20-1
CDR3: SARAGGSADTQY

length: 13
J: TRBJ2-3
V: TRBV20-1
CDR3: SARDWESSTDTQY

length: 13
J: TRBJ2-5
V: TRBV20-1
CDR3: SARVGGGARETQY

length: 8
J: TRBJ2-7
V: TRBV15
CDR3: ATSMYEQY

length: 11
J: TRBJ1-5
V: TRBV12-3/TRBV12-4
CDR3: ASSLMVNQPQH

length: 11
J: TRBJ2-3
V: TRBV5-1
CDR3: ASSLGQGDTQY

length: 14
J: TRBJ1-6
V: TRBV5-1
CDR3: ASSVTRTGHNSPLH

length: 9
J: TRBJ2-7
V: TRBV20-1
CDR3: SAGGAYEQY

length: 12
J: TRBJ1-3
V: TRBV6-1
CDR3: ASSRGQSGNTIY

length: 11
J: TRBJ1-2
V: TRBV20-1
CDR3: SAVLTGGNGYT

length: 10
J: TRBJ1-1
V: TRBV20-1
CDR3: SVPGSSTEAF

length: 12
J: TRBJ1-2
V: TRBV12-5
CDR3: ASGVGEGRRGYT

length: 12
J: TRBJ1-5
V: TRBV19
CDR3: ASTTAYSNQPQH

length: 16
J: TRBJ1-2
V: TRBV12-3/TRBV12-4
CDR3: AIAVYGGGRTSNYGYT

length: 11
J: TRBJ1-3
V: TRBV10-3
CDR3: AISQQGDNTIY

length: 11
J: TRBJ1-1
V: TRBV20-1
CDR3: SASIFAETEAF

length: 14
J: TRBJ1-2
V: TRBV21-1
CDR3: ASSKIRHLARRGYT

length: 13
J: TRBJ1-6
V: TRBV5-4
CDR3: ASSFQRAGNSPLH

length: 16
J: TRBJ2-7
V: TRBV12-3/TRBV12-4
CDR3: ASSPIHIDPGETYEQY

length: 14
J: TRBJ2-5
V: TRBV24-1
CDR3: ATSDGGVGLAETQY

length: 13
J: TRBJ2-7
V: TRBV21-1
CDR3: ASSKARGDSYEQY

length: 13
J: TRBJ1-1
V: TRBV19
CDR3: ASSIRVGPNTEAF

length: 14
J: TRBJ1-3
V: TRBV7-2
CDR3: ASSHSTSFSGNTIY

length: 12
J: TRBJ2-7
V: TRBV7-8
CDR3: ASSSRARRYEQY

length: 11
J: TRBJ2-5
V: TRBV7-8
CDR3: ASSSGRQETQY

length: 13
J: TRBJ1-2
V: TRBV6-1
CDR3: ASSEAIQVPQGYT

length: 13
J: TRBJ2-5
V: TRBV7-2
CDR3: ASSVSGGNQETQY

length: 15
J: TRBJ1-6
V: TRBV30
CDR3: AWNSGTVSSYNSPLH

length: 14
J: TRBJ2-3
V: TRBV5-1
CDR3: ASSLVTGGSSDTQY